These 20 T cell receptor beta chains were all obtained from the same sample, sequenced in a study of tumor-infiltrating lymphocytes in oesophageal squamous cell carcinoma. TCRdb reprocessed the PCR reads via MiXCR and lists one record per CDR3 protein. The repertoire holds 19,000 or so distinct CDR3 sequences, with approximately 40% as singletons. The source material was blood. Receptor source: a male donor with esophageal squamous cell carcinoma.

This clonotype has only a few counts. The V gene is TRBV15, the J gene TRBJ1-5, with D possibly being TRBD1 (6 bases). The length of the CDR3 is 15 residues. Germline V lookup: CDR1 LNHNV, CDR2 YYDKDF (reference sequence). V lost 0 bases and J 5 bases, leaving 11 bases between the germline ends. The CDR3 spells CATSRDAGEYQPQHF. Here the CDR3 DNA reads TGTGCCACCAGCAGAGATGCAGGGGAGTATCAGCCCCAGCATTTT.

This clonotype was counted a few times. The V and J genes are TRBV6-1 and TRBJ1-3; 7 nucleotides line up with TRBD1. The CDR3 extends over 15 amino acids. Germline CDR1 reads MNHNS; CDR2 reads SASEGT. V lost 6 bases and J lost 0; bases outside the gene matches: 5. The CDR3 spells CASSRQGVSGNTIYF. The CDR3 DNA reads as TGTGCCAGCAGCCGACAGGGTGTCTCTGGAAACACCATATATTTT.

V is TRBV6-1 and J is TRBJ2-5; D is possibly TRBD2 (5 bases). Trimming shortened V by 0 bases and J by 5 bases, and 10 bases separated the two germline ends. Per the germline V gene, CDR1 is MNHNS and CDR2 is SASEGT. CDR3 length: 14 amino acids. The CDR3 nucleotides are TGTGCCAGCAGTGAAGCGGGTTCTAGCGAGACCCAGTACTTC. Amino acid sequence: CASSEAGSSETQYF.

This clonotype was found once. CDR3 DNA: TGTGCCAGCACCCCGGGGGGGAGCTCCTACAATGAGCAGTACTTC. Translating gives CASTPGGSSYNEQYF. This chain uses TRBV28 with TRBJ2-7; TRBD2 matches at 8 bases. Trimming removed 7 bases from V and 7 bases from J; junction bases left unmatched: 15. The CDR3 contains 15 residues. Looked up from germline, CDR1 is MDHEN and CDR2 is SYDVKM.

The chain has TRBV7-2 and TRBJ2-4; perhaps TRBD2 as D (5 bases). The CDR3 extends over 13 amino acids. Germline V CDR1 and CDR2: SGHTA, FQGNSA. Trimming took off 2 bases at V and 15 bases at J, with 17 bases between the two ends. The CDR3 is CASSLQNTGELYF. As DNA, the CDR3 is TGTGCCAGCAGCTTACAGAACACCGGGGAGCTGTACTTC.

The chain links TRBV7-6 to TRBJ2-5, with TRBD1 matching 8 bases. Trimming took 1 base from V and 11 from J; bases not matched to a gene: 3. CDR3 length: 12 amino acids. Germline CDR1 is SGHVS and CDR2 is FNYEAQ. CDR3 loop: CASSLEDRDQYF. CDR3 bases: TGTGCCAGCAGCTTAGAGGACAGGGATCAGTACTTC. The whole variable domain, remainder taken from reference TRBV7-6 and TRBJ2-5, is GAGVSQSPRYKVTKRGQDVALRCDPISGHVSLYWYRQALGQGPEFLTYFNYEAQQDKSGLPNDRFSAERPEGSISTLTIQRTEQRDSAMYRCASSLEDRDQYFGPGTRLLVL.

Of note for this clonotype: A much larger clone lies one base from this, so it may be a read error. The DNA for the CDR3 is TGCAGTGCCCGCGAGCGGGAGCCCTACGAGCAGTTCTTC. Translated, it gives CSAREREPYEQFF. The rearrangement links TRBV20-1 to TRBJ2-4; 8 positions match TRBD2. The J call is doubtful: the DNA matches TRBJ2-1 better. Germline V gives CDR1 DFQATT, CDR2 SNEGSKA (reference sequence). The CDR3 has 13 residues.

As concerns this clonotype: One end of the junction does not line up with germline, which may come from a read error. The chain's CDR3 is CASSESGALSSCEQYF. The CDR3 coding sequence is TGTGCCAGCAGTGAGTCAGGCGCACTGAGCTCCTGCGAGCAGTACTTC. J is TRBJ2-4 and V is TRBV6-6; D is ambiguous. The assigned J gene may be wrong: the sequence end matches TRBJ2-7 better. Germline values: CDR1 MNHNY, CDR2 SVGAGI (reference sequence). The CDR3 contains 16 residues.

This clonotype appeared many times. The CDR3 DNA is TGTGCCAGCAGGCGGACTAGCGGGAGCACAGATACGCAGTATTTT. Translation: CASRRTSGSTDTQYF. The chain carries TRBV7-2 and TRBJ2-3; 11 bases line up with TRBD2. V lost 6 bases, J lost 0 bases, and 2 bases stayed unmatched. The CDR3 has 15 amino acids. Germline V CDR1 and CDR2: SGHTA, FQGNSA.

This clonotype ranks as medium-sized (0.01 to 0.1%). The CDR3 reads CASSKQGQTYNEQFF. The CDR3, as DNA: TGTGCCAGCAGTAAACAGGGGCAAACCTACAATGAGCAGTTCTTC. The rearrangement uses TRBV7-3 and TRBJ2-1; 7 nucleotides line up with TRBD1. The germline V gene has CDR1 SGHTA and CDR2 FQGTGA. Trimming cost V 6 bases and J 2 bases; bases outside gene matches: 7. This CDR3 comprises 15 residues.

This clonotype is deemed medium-sized. The rearrangement links TRBV7-9 to TRBJ2-7, with D tentatively TRBD1 (6 bases). V was trimmed by 9 bases and J by 3 bases, leaving 21 bases between them. Germline CDR1 is SEHNR and CDR2 is FQNEAQ (reference sequence). This CDR3 is built from 15 residues. This CDR3 reads CASTSETGANYEQYF. CDR3 nucleotides: TGTGCCAGTACGTCTGAGACAGGTGCTAACTACGAGCAGTACTTC.

The chain is built from TRBV10-3 and TRBJ2-3; TRBD1 agrees at 10 bases. V lost 10 bases, J lost 0 bases, and 4 bases stayed unmatched. CDR1 ENHRY and CDR2 SYGVKD come from the germline V gene. The CDR3 is 14 residues long. CDR3 bases: TGTGCCAGCGGACAGGGGGTAAGCACAGATACGCAGTATTTT. It specifies CASGQGVSTDTQYF.

A word on this clonotype: As the CDR3 is not closed by the conserved phenylalanine or tryptophan, this likely results from a read error. Because the CDR3's place on the DNA is in doubt, the DNA is left out and the CDR3 is given as listed by TCRdb. The chain links TRBV7-2 to TRBJ2-7; the D call of TRBD1 is as the table states it, not checked on the DNA. Germline V lookup: CDR1 SGHTA, CDR2 FQGNSA. The CDR3 is 17 amino acids long, termini counted. CDR3 loop: CASSPYLTGGGGYTFGS.

CDR3 sequence reads: CASSPYYEGGPRKDTQYF. The CDR3 bases are TGTGCCAGCTCACCATATTATGAGGGAGGGCCGCGGAAAGATACGCAGTATTTT. This chain links TRBV18 with TRBJ2-3; the match to TRBD2 covers 7 bases. The trim removed 2 bases at V and 5 bases at J, leaving 16 bases unmatched. Germline lookup yields CDR1 KGHSH and CDR2 LQKENI. The CDR3 has 18 residues. Based on the CDR3 plus reference TRBV18 and TRBJ2-3, the full variable domain is NAGVMQNPRHLVRRRGQEARLRCSPMKGHSHVYWYRQLPEEGLKFMVYLQKENIIDESGMPKERFSAEFPKEGPSILRIQQVVRGDSAAYFCASSPYYEGGPRKDTQYFGPGTRLTVL.

This clonotype is deemed medium-sized (0.01 to 0.1%). The V gene is TRBV28, the J gene TRBJ2-7, with D possibly matching TRBD1 (6 bases). Germline CDR1 MDHEN, CDR2 SYDVKM. Deletions cut 5 bases from V and 4 bases from J, with 12 bases between. The CDR3 sequence is 13 residues long. The CDR3 loop is CASSGEGVYEQYF. The CDR3 nucleotides read TGTGCCAGCAGTGGCGAGGGGGTTTACGAGCAGTACTTC.

This clonotype was recorded many times. J is TRBJ2-6 and V is TRBV28, with D possibly matching TRBD1 (6 bases). This CDR3 has 17 amino acids. Germline V gene data show CDR1 as MDHEN and CDR2 as SYDVKM. Deletions cut 3 bases from V and 0 bases from J, with 12 bases between. This chain's CDR3 is CASSLGAGTSGANVLTF. DNA of the CDR3: TGTGCCAGCAGTTTGGGGGCAGGGACCTCTGGGGCCAACGTCCTGACTTTC.

This clonotype was recorded a few times. The V and J genes are TRBV18 and TRBJ2-2; D uncertain. This CDR3 region has 16 residues. Looked up from germline, CDR1 is KGHSH and CDR2 is LQKENI. Trimming cost V 3 bases and J 0 bases, with 11 bases left between them. The CDR3 here is CASSPSTPSNTGELFF. The CDR3 DNA is TGTGCCAGCTCACCGTCGACACCCTCGAACACCGGGGAGCTGTTTTTT.

The rearrangement links TRBV18 to TRBJ2-7; TRBD1 matches at 7 bases. Per the germline V gene, CDR1 is KGHSH and CDR2 is LQKENI. V trimming: 4 bases; J trimming: 6 bases; junction bases outside the gene matches: 3. This CDR3 comprises 12 residues. The CDR3 sequence: CASSQNRGEQYF. The CDR3 DNA sequence: TGTGCCAGCTCACAAAACAGGGGCGAGCAGTACTTC.

In its sample, this clonotype ranks as medium-sized. The chain joins TRBV28 to TRBJ2-5, with 12 nucleotides matching TRBD2. The germline V gene encodes CDR1 MDHEN and CDR2 SYDVKM. Germline trimming cut 5 bases from V and 7 bases from J; bases unmatched to any gene: 8. The CDR3 contains 15 residues. CDR3 bases: TGTGCCAGCAGTCCACCGACTAGCGGGGGAGGGACCCAGTACTTC. Its translation is CASSPPTSGGGTQYF.

This clonotype qualifies as medium-sized. At one end, the junction sequence differs from germline, possibly due to a read error. This chain's CDR3 is CASSAGLAGLWSF. CDR3 DNA: TGCGCCAGCAGTGCGGGACTAGCGGGACTCTGGTCCTTC. The rearrangement uses TRBV10-1 and TRBJ2-1; 13 nucleotides align to TRBD2. CDR3 length: 13 amino acids. CDR1 and CDR2 from the germline V gene are WNHNN and SYGVQD (reference sequence).